A single sample gave rise to the 29 T cell receptor beta chains below, sequenced in a study of Tregs in tolerant kidney transplant recipients. The table came from immunoSEQ multiplex PCR; TCRdb's copy has only in-frame clones and leaves some out. The sample has 30,000 or so clones, and its top ten clones hold 13% to 15%. The sample in question was CD8+ T cells from blood, obtained before the transplant. The receptors come from a human donor who received a combined kidney and bone marrow transplant.

Remarks on this clone: The CDR3 extends 3 residues past the end of the read, so its final part is completed from the germline J gene. The rearrangement joins TRBV6-2 or TRBV6-3 to TRBJ2-4, with 10 nucleotides matching TRBD1. Losses at the gene ends were 5 bases for V and 9 bases for J; bases not matched to a gene: 7. The CDR3 is 14 residues long. Germline CDR1 reads MNHEY; CDR2 reads SVGEGT. Partial CDR3 DNA: TGTGCCAGCAGTGACAGGGGGCGCGGAGCCATT. This encodes CASSDRGRGAI. The complete CDR3 protein is CASSDRGRGAIQYF.

In terms of frequency, this clone is medium-sized. The sequenced fragment ends 3 residues before the CDR3 boundary, so the rest is inferred from the germline J gene. The chain recombines TRBV20-1 with TRBJ2-1; D is possibly TRBD2 (5 bases). Germline CDR1 DFQATT, CDR2 SNEGSKA (reference sequence). This CDR3 is 16 amino acids long. Trimming stripped 1 base from V and 7 bases from J, with 20 bases between. Here the CDR3 reads CSARARAELSSNEQFF. The sequenced CDR3 bases are TGCAGTGCTAGAGCGCGAGCGGAGTTATCGTCAAATGAG.

About this clone: The DNA ends 3 residues before the CDR3 does, and the rest of the CDR3 is filled in from the germline J gene. This sequence joins TRBV30 and TRBJ1-3; 7 bases align to TRBD1. The V gene end was trimmed by 0 bases and the J gene end by 4 bases; junction bases not matched to a gene: 9. The CDR3 runs to 16 residues. Germline values: CDR1 GTSNPN, CDR2 SVGIG (reference sequence). CDR3 bases read: TGTGCCTGGAGTGTAGAAACAGGGGCGTCGGGAAACACC. Its protein product is CAWSVETGASGNT. The entire CDR3 reads CAWSVETGASGNTIYF.

Remarks on this clone: The CDR3 extends 3 residues past the end of the read, so its final part is completed from the germline J gene. The gene calls are TRBV13 and TRBJ2-3, with 11 bases fitting TRBD2. In germline, CDR1 is PRHDT, CDR2 FYEKMQ (reference sequence). V shed 2 bases, J shed 5 bases, and the junction held 6 bases outside the gene matches. The CDR3 has 16 residues. Partial CDR3 DNA: TGTGCCAGCAGCTTATTGCTAGCGGGAGGAGGAGATACG. Translating it yields CASSLLLAGGGDT. The whole CDR3 sequence reads CASSLLLAGGGDTQYF.

A remark on this clone: The read ends 3 residues shy of where the CDR3 ends; the end is completed using the germline J gene. The chain employs TRBV30 and TRBJ1-5; 10 bases are shared with TRBD1. This CDR3 is built from 15 residues. V gave up 1 base and J gave up 5 bases; unmatched junction bases: 5. Germline V gene lookup returns CDR1 GTSNPN and CDR2 SVGIG (reference sequence). CDR3 bases read: TGTGCCTGGAGTGATGTGACAGGGGGCGATCAGCCC. This gives the protein CAWSDVTGGDQP. The CDR3 in its entirety is CAWSDVTGGDQPQHF.

A word on this clone: The missing CDR3 end, 3 residues past where the read stops, is filled in from the germline J gene. J is TRBJ2-7 and V is TRBV20-1, with 11 positions matching TRBD2. The germline V gene encodes CDR1 DFQATT and CDR2 SNEGSKA (reference sequence). V shed 0 bases, J shed 6 bases, and the junction held 7 bases outside the gene matches. The CDR3 covers 15 residues. CDR3 sequence reads: CSARDLRGLAAEQYF. CDR3 DNA, as far as it was read: TGCAGTGCTAGAGATCTAAGGGGACTAGCGGCCGAG.

As for this clone: The read terminates 3 residues ahead of where the CDR3 ends, so the germline J gene completes it. V is TRBV20-1 and J is TRBJ1-4; the D is unclear. The CDR3 spans 13 residues. The germline V and J ends were trimmed by 4 bases and 7 bases, with 13 bases remaining between them. The germline V gene encodes CDR1 DFQATT and CDR2 SNEGSKA (reference sequence). The CDR3 DNA, read in part, is TGCAGTGCTATTCGGGGATGGGGTGAAAAA. It encodes CSAIRGWGEK. The CDR3 in full is CSAIRGWGEKLFF.

On this clone: Sequencing ends 3 residues short of the CDR3 end; the germline J gene provides the rest. The rearrangement uses TRBV19 and TRBJ2-3; perhaps TRBD1 as D (5 bases). The CDR3 has 15 amino acids. Trimming took 5 bases from V and 2 from J, leaving 14 bases between them. Germline CDR1 LNHDA, CDR2 SQIVND (reference sequence). CDR3 residues: CASSFSQGHTDTQYF. The sequenced part of the CDR3 DNA is TGTGCCAGTAGTTTCAGTCAGGGCCACACAGATACG.

With regard to this clone: The CDR3 end falls 3 residues outside the read, so it is completed with the germline J gene. The rearrangement joins TRBV4-1 to TRBJ1-1, with a possible D match to TRBD1 (6 bases). Trimming cost V 0 bases and J 5 bases, with 13 bases left between them. CDR3 length equals 15 residues. CDR1 and CDR2 (germline): MGHRA, YSYEKL. Incomplete CDR3 DNA: TGCGCCAGCAGCCAAGAGCGGGGGCTGGGGACTGAA. It is translated as CASSQERGLGTE. The whole CDR3 protein is CASSQERGLGTEAFF.

With regard to this clone: With the read ending 3 residues before the CDR3 end, the germline J gene is used to fill in that end. The V and J genes are TRBV13 and TRBJ2-7; the match to TRBD2 covers 8 bases. Germline V gene sequence: CDR1 PRHDT, CDR2 FYEKMQ (reference sequence). J was trimmed by 2 bases and V by 5 bases; bases with no gene match: 2. The CDR3 sequence is 13 residues long. Partial CDR3 DNA: TGTGCCAGCAGCCGCGGGAGGCCCTACGAG. Translating gives CASSRGRPYE. The whole CDR3 reads CASSRGRPYEQYF.

In the case of this clone: The read ends 3 residues before the CDR3 terminus; that terminus is restored from the germline J gene. The rearrangement uses TRBV13 and TRBJ2-5, with 8 bases matching TRBD1. V lost 5 bases to trimming and J lost 2 bases; unmatched junction nucleotides: 7. The CDR3 has 15 residues. The germline V gene encodes CDR1 PRHDT and CDR2 FYEKMQ (reference sequence). CDR3 loop: CASSREGTGQETQYF. The CDR3 bases that were read are TGTGCCAGCAGCCGCGAGGGGACAGGTCAAGAGACC. The full variable domain, completed using reference TRBV13 and TRBJ2-5, is AAGVIQSPRHLIKEKRETATLKCYPIPRHDTVYWYQQGPGQDPQFLISFYEKMQSDKGSIPDRFSAQQFSDYHSELNMSSLELGDSALYFCASSREGTGQETQYFGPGTRLLVL.

Of note for this clone: The read finishes 3 residues shy of the CDR3 end, and the germline J gene is used to complete it. This sequence joins TRBV4-1 and TRBJ2-7; 8 bases match TRBD2. The CDR3 has 17 residues. Looked up from germline, CDR1 is MGHRA and CDR2 is YSYEKL. The V and J ends lost 1 base and 0 bases, in that order; junction bases with no gene match: 8. The DNA read from the CDR3 is TGCGCCAGCAGCCAAGTCTATCCTAGCGGGTCCTCCTACGAG. This sequence encodes CASSQVYPSGSSYE. Given in full, the CDR3 is CASSQVYPSGSSYEQYF.

A word on this clone: The observed sequence ends 3 residues before the CDR3 terminus, with the missing tail filled in from the germline J gene. V is TRBV7-3 and J is TRBJ2-2; maybe TRBD2 (6 bases). Trimming removed 5 bases at V and 4 bases at J, with 17 bases between. Germline CDR1 is SGHTA and CDR2 is FQGTGA. This CDR3 contains 16 residues. The CDR3 loop is CASSPMGGLATGELFF. The DNA read from the CDR3 is TGTGCCAGCAGCCCCATGGGGGGATTGGCCACCGGGGAG. Variable domain in full (rest from reference TRBV7-3 and TRBJ2-2): GAGVSQTPSNKVTEKGKYVELRCDPISGHTALYWYRQSLGQGPEFLIYFQGTGAADDSGLPNDRFFAVRPEGSVSTLKIQRTERGDSAVYLCASSPMGGLATGELFFGEGSRLTVL.

Details on this clone: The read gets to within 3 residues of the CDR3 end, and the germline J gene fills in the rest. The chain is built from TRBV29-1 and TRBJ2-1; tentative D call: TRBD2 (6 bases). V was trimmed by 0 bases and J by 8 bases, leaving 8 bases between them. The CDR3 spans 12 residues. Germline V CDR1 and CDR2: SQVTM, ANQGSEA. Incomplete CDR3 DNA: TGCAGCGTTGAAGAAATAGCGGATGAG. Encoded protein: CSVEEIADE. The entire CDR3 sequence reads CSVEEIADEQFF.

The covered CDR3 bases are TGCGCCAGCAGCTCGGGCTACGAG. Translation: CASSSGYE. The CDR3 in its entirety is CASSSGYEQYF. This rearrangement joins TRBV5-1 to TRBJ2-7; D remains ambiguous. The sequence runs out 3 residues before the end of the CDR3; the remainder is reconstructed from the germline J gene. This CDR3 region has 11 residues. The germline V and J ends were trimmed by 3 bases and 3 bases, with 4 bases remaining between them. CDR1 is SGHRS, CDR2 YFSETQ, per germline.

On this clone: The read gets to within 3 residues of the CDR3 end, and the germline J gene fills in the rest. The rearrangement links TRBV11-2 to TRBJ2-7, with D perhaps matching TRBD1 (5 bases). The CDR3 runs 12 residues. The V end lost 1 base, the J end lost 5 bases, and 6 bases lay between the germline ends. Germline V gene sequence: CDR1 SGHAT, CDR2 FQNNGV. CDR3 protein: CASSLVGDEQYF. CDR3 DNA (partial): TGTGCCAGCAGCTTAGTAGGGGACGAG.

For this clone: From the germline J gene comes the end of the CDR3, since the read stops 3 residues before it. The rearrangement joins TRBV5-6 to TRBJ2-4; 8 bases line up with TRBD2. Germline values: CDR1 SGHDT, CDR2 YYEEEE. The CDR3 consists of 14 residues. Partial CDR3 DNA: TGTGCCAGCAGCCTTGGATTTAGCGGGACGTCT. This codes for CASSLGFSGTS. In full, the CDR3 is CASSLGFSGTSQYF.

About this clone itself: The read finishes 3 residues shy of the CDR3 end, and the germline J gene is used to complete it. The rearrangement uses TRBV7-2 and TRBJ2-7; 9 positions agree with TRBD2. Germline V gene data show CDR1 as SGHTA and CDR2 as FQGNSA. CDR3 length equals 13 residues. After removal of 8 bases from V and 6 bases from J, the junction contained 8 bases not matched to a gene. The CDR3 here is CASGSAGGFEQYF. The sequenced part of the CDR3 DNA is TGTGCCAGCGGTTCAGCGGGAGGATTCGAG.

This chain's CDR3 is CASSLRGTSGTGVTQYF. CDR3 DNA (partial): TGTGCCAGCAGCCTTAGGGGGACTAGCGGCACCGGGGTTACG. The rearrangement uses TRBV7-8 and TRBJ2-3; TRBD2 matches 11 bases. The read falls 3 residues short of the CDR3 end, and the missing part is taken from the germline J gene. This CDR3 has 17 amino acids. CDR1 SGHVS and CDR2 FQNEAQ come from the germline V gene. The trim removed 5 bases at V and 8 bases at J, leaving 15 bases unmatched.

Concerning this clone: The read comes to an end 3 residues before the CDR3 does, leaving the germline J gene to fill in the end. The chain employs TRBV13 and TRBJ1-2, with 8 bases lining up with TRBD1. Germline V gives CDR1 PRHDT, CDR2 FYEKMQ (reference sequence). Trimming took 5 bases from V and 6 from J; bases not matched to a gene: 14. This CDR3 has 16 amino acids. The CDR3 here is CASSTRTGSGGDGYTF. The CDR3 bases that were read are TGTGCCAGCAGCACCCGGACAGGGAGTGGCGGTGATGGC.

Of note for this clone: The CDR3 end lies 3 residues beyond the end of the read and is filled in from the germline J gene. This chain links TRBV20-1 with TRBJ2-1, with a tentative D call TRBD2 (5 bases). Per the germline V gene, CDR1 is DFQATT and CDR2 is SNEGSKA (reference sequence). The CDR3 is made up of 14 amino acids. V was cut by 3 bases and J by 6 bases, with 15 bases left in between. The CDR3 loop reads CSARPRGSGNEQFF. CDR3 DNA, as far as it was read: TGCAGTGCTAGGCCCCGAGGCAGCGGCAATGAG.

Comments on this clone: The read ends 3 residues before the CDR3 terminus; that terminus is restored from the germline J gene. The chain combines TRBV19 with TRBJ1-5, with D possibly being TRBD1 (5 bases). The germline V gene encodes CDR1 LNHDA and CDR2 SQIVND (reference sequence). The germline V and J ends were trimmed by 5 bases and 6 bases, with 14 bases remaining between them. CDR3 length: 14 residues. The CDR3 reads CASSFGGRGQPQHF. The part of the CDR3 DNA that was read is TGTGCCAGTAGTTTCGGGGGTAGGGGTCAGCCC. The variable domain in full, with the rest retrieved from reference TRBV19 and TRBJ1-5, is DGGITQSPKYLFRKEGQNVTLSCEQNLNHDAMYWYRQDPGQGLRLIYYSQIVNDFQKGDIAEGYSVSREKKESFPLTVTSAQKNPTAFYLCASSFGGRGQPQHFGDGTRLSIL.

In regard to this clone: The sequence runs out 3 residues before the end of the CDR3; the remainder is reconstructed from the germline J gene. The rearrangement links TRBV19 to TRBJ2-1; 9 nucleotides align to TRBD2. Per germline, CDR1 LNHDA and CDR2 SQIVND (reference sequence). Trimming took 8 bases from V and 4 from J; bases not matched to a gene: 3. CDR3 length equals 13 residues. CDR3 bases read: TGTGCCAGTGGGCTAGCGGGATACAATGAG. Encoded protein: CASGLAGYNE. The CDR3 as a whole reads CASGLAGYNEQFF.

As concerns this clone: Read coverage stops 3 residues before the CDR3 terminus; the germline J gene supplies the remainder. This chain connects TRBV7-9 to TRBJ1-1; maybe TRBD1 (5 bases). Germline V gene sequence: CDR1 SEHNR, CDR2 FQNEAQ (reference sequence). V gave up 7 bases and J gave up 1 base, with 10 bases separating them. This CDR3 is built from 13 residues. Incomplete CDR3 DNA: TGTGCCAGCACCCCGACAGAGAACACTGAA. It specifies CASTPTENTE. The CDR3, in full, reads CASTPTENTEAFF.

Remarks on this clone: The sequenced fragment ends 3 residues before the CDR3 boundary, so the rest is inferred from the germline J gene. This rearrangement joins TRBV20-1 to TRBJ2-7; 12 positions match TRBD2. The V segment lost 5 bases and the J segment 5 bases; nucleotides outside the gene matches: 10. Germline assignment: CDR1 DFQATT and CDR2 SNEGSKA (reference sequence). This CDR3 is built from 15 residues. CDR3 DNA (partial): TGCAGTGCTCTTCTAAGACTAGCGGGAGTGCACGAG. It translates to CSALLRLAGVHE. The entire CDR3 protein reads CSALLRLAGVHEQYF.

Details on this clone: The read finishes 3 residues shy of the CDR3 end, and the germline J gene is used to complete it. The chain recombines TRBV7-8 with TRBJ2-1, with 7 bases aligning to TRBD2. Germline loops: CDR1 SGHVS, CDR2 FQNEAQ. The CDR3 contains 16 residues. V gave up 5 bases and J gave up 7 bases; unmatched junction bases: 14. CDR3 region: CASSLPLGEGVNEQFF. The part of the CDR3 DNA that was read is TGTGCCAGCAGCCTCCCCCTAGGGGAGGGAGTAAATGAG.

With regard to this clone: The read stops 3 residues short of the end of the CDR3; the missing end is completed from the germline J gene. This chain links TRBV29-1 with TRBJ2-3; 7 bases are shared with TRBD2. Trimming cost V 8 bases and J 1 base; bases outside gene matches: 9. CDR3 size: 14 residues. Looked up from germline, CDR1 is SQVTM and CDR2 is ANQGSEA. CDR3 DNA (partial): TGCAGCTTACGACTAGCAGGTCGCACAGATACG. This gives the protein CSLRLAGRTDT. The complete CDR3 protein is CSLRLAGRTDTQYF.

As for this clone: Compared with germline, one end of the junction differs, possibly owing to a read error. The CDR3 is cut off 3 residues early in the read; its end comes from the germline J gene. The chain recombines TRBV4-2 with TRBJ2-5; 7 nucleotides align to TRBD2. The CDR3 covers 15 residues. The germline gives CDR1 LGHNA, CDR2 YNFKEQ. This CDR3 is CASSQGLAEQETQYF. The DNA read from the CDR3 is TGCGCCAGCAGCCAAGGCCTAGCGGAGCAAGAGACC.

As to this clone: The read stops 3 residues short of the end of the CDR3; the missing end is completed from the germline J gene. The rearrangement uses TRBV19 and TRBJ2-1; 9 bases are a match to TRBD2. This CDR3 spans 15 amino acids. Germline V lookup: CDR1 LNHDA, CDR2 SQIVND (reference sequence). The ends lost 6 bases at V and 4 bases at J; junction bases unmatched: 7. The CDR3: CASSRTSDKYNEQFF. CDR3 DNA, as far as it was read: TGTGCCAGTAGCCGGACTAGCGATAAATACAATGAG.